Sequencing of this TCR beta chain was carried out in a study of blood T cell repertoires in COVID-19. Study context: Sample material is recorded as cDNA or gDNA derived from T cells, B-cell-depleted T cells, or PBMCs.

Original data processing: Reference gene primer amplification gave estimated nucleated cell counts. Sequencing used immunoSEQ multiplex PCR; TCRdb keeps in-frame clones, though not all of them. V, J and clone size reflect that table, while D and trimming were determined from the DNA. This repertoire shows about 57,000 clones, roughly 78% found once; its top ten account for roughly 3%. The CDR3 consists of 15 residues. Trimming removed 1 base from V and 4 bases from J; junction bases left unmatched: 2. Per germline, CDR1 LNHDA and CDR2 SQIVND (reference sequence). Sequenced input: peripheral blood. The rearrangement joins TRBV19 to TRBJ2-2; 8 nucleotides agree with TRBD1. This TCR was sampled from a man between 60 and 75 years old with acute or convalescent COVID-19. The CDR3 DNA reads as TGTGCCAGTAGTATAGGGACAGGGAGCACCGGGGAGCTGTTTTTT. Its protein product is CASSIGTGSTGELFF.